Listed here are 22 T cell receptor beta chains from one sample, sequenced in a study of T cells after yellow fever vaccination. TCRdb re-called the 5' RACE reads with MiXCR, one entry per CDR3 protein. Of hundreds of thousands of distinct CDR3 sequences listed, around 20% were seen once; the top ten hold roughly a sixth. The sample was PBMCs, taken before the yellow fever booster vaccination. All receptors derive from a young man who received the YFV17D yellow fever vaccine.

This clonotype was picked up a small number of times. The chain employs TRBV4-1 and TRBJ1-3; D might be TRBD1 (6 bases). V gave up 4 bases and J gave up 4 bases, with 14 bases separating them. The germline V gene encodes CDR1 MGHRA and CDR2 YSYEKL. This CDR3 comprises 15 residues. The CDR3 DNA sequence: TGCGCCAGCAGCCCTGGCGGGGGCGCAGGAAACACCATATATTTT. Protein sequence: CASSPGGGAGNTIYF.

This chain connects TRBV10-3 to TRBJ1-5; 7 nucleotides align to TRBD1. This CDR3 has 14 residues. The germline V gene encodes CDR1 ENHRY and CDR2 SYGVKD. Trimming at V came to 3 bases and at J to 3 bases, leaving 2 bases not matched to a gene. The CDR3 loop reads CAISEGGPNQPQHF. Here the CDR3 DNA reads TGTGCCATCAGTGAAGGGGGCCCCAATCAGCCCCAGCATTTT.

This clonotype was counted a few times. The chain employs TRBV7-9 and TRBJ2-1, with 9 bases lining up with TRBD1. The ends lost 2 bases at V and 4 bases at J; junction bases unmatched: 9. The CDR3 runs 17 residues. Looked up from germline, CDR1 is SEHNR and CDR2 is FQNEAQ (reference sequence). The CDR3 bases are TGTGCCAGCAGCTTACTGGTTGGGACAGGGTATTACAATGAGCAGTTCTTC. Protein sequence: CASSLLVGTGYYNEQFF.

The CDR3 spells CASSPLRDSSVAFF. CDR3 DNA sequence: TGTGCCAGCTCACCGCTCCGGGACAGCTCCGTCGCTTTCTTT. The rearrangement joins TRBV18 to TRBJ1-1; 7 bases are a match to TRBD1. The V gene's germline CDR1 is KGHSH and CDR2 LQKENI. The V segment lost 3 bases and the J segment 11 bases; nucleotides outside the gene matches: 12. The CDR3 totals 14 residues. Drawing the rest from reference TRBV18 and TRBJ1-1, the complete variable domain is NAGVMQNPRHLVRRRGQEARLRCSPMKGHSHVYWYRQLPEEGLKFMVYLQKENIIDESGMPKERFSAEFPKEGPSILRIQQVVRGDSAAYFCASSPLRDSSVAFFGQGTRLTVV.

This clonotype was picked up a small number of times. The V and J genes are TRBV2 and TRBJ1-4, with unresolved D. V was cut by 2 bases and J by 8 bases, with 9 bases left in between. The CDR3 contains 13 residues. The germline V gene has CDR1 SNHLY and CDR2 FYNNEI. The CDR3 DNA sequence: TGTGCCAGCAGTGAACAGCGGGAGGAAAAACTGTTTTTT. Protein sequence: CASSEQREEKLFF.

CDR3 protein: CAISGTAYEQYF. In DNA, the CDR3 is TGTGCCATCAGTGGGACAGCCTACGAGCAGTACTTC. The rearrangement joins TRBV10-3 to TRBJ2-7; tentative D call: TRBD1 (6 bases). Germline CDR1 is ENHRY and CDR2 is SYGVKD. This CDR3 contains 12 residues. Trimming took 4 bases from V and 2 from J, leaving 6 bases between them.

CDR3 in DNA: TGTGCCAGCAGCCCCTTTCCGGCACCGGTGTCATCTTCGCTGTTTTTT. Residues: CASSPFPAPVSSSLFF. This chain uses TRBV7-9 with TRBJ1-4; unclear D gene. This CDR3 has 16 residues. CDR1 is SEHNR, CDR2 FQNEAQ, per germline (reference sequence). V was trimmed by 5 bases and J by 14 bases, leaving 27 bases between them.

There are many counts of this clonotype. The V gene is TRBV6-6, the J gene TRBJ2-7; 8 bases fit TRBD1. The CDR3 consists of 14 residues. V dropped 9 bases and J dropped 1; count of bases not matched to a gene: 8. Germline CDR1 and CDR2: MNHNY and SVGAGI (reference sequence). The CDR3 nucleotides are TGTGCCAGTTCAGACAGGGGTGTTTCCTACGAGCAGTACTTC. Residues: CASSDRGVSYEQYF.

This clonotype was found a few times. The CDR3 nucleotides read TGCGCCAGCAGCACCAGGGGAGTGGGCACTGAAGCTTTCTTT. Its protein is CASSTRGVGTEAFF. The rearrangement joins TRBV5-1 to TRBJ1-1; TRBD1 might be the D (6 bases). The CDR3 totals 14 residues. Germline CDR1 and CDR2: SGHRS and YFSETQ. V was clipped by 4 bases and J by 4 bases, with 14 bases between them.

The rearrangement links TRBV12-3 or TRBV12-4 to TRBJ2-5, with D unresolved. The CDR3 is 14 residues long. V dropped 2 bases and J dropped 5 bases, with 12 bases sitting between them. In DNA, the CDR3 is TGTGCCAGCAGTTTATGGTTGGGTGGTGAGACCCAGTACTTC. Translation gives CASSLWLGGETQYF.

Here the CDR3 reads CASSQGGLNSISSYEQYF. CDR3 coding DNA: TGCGCCAGCAGCCAAGGGGGGCTCAACAGTATTTCCTCCTACGAGCAGTACTTC. The genes are TRBV4-1 and TRBJ2-7, with D possibly being TRBD1 (6 bases). Germline V gives CDR1 MGHRA, CDR2 YSYEKL. V was cut by 1 base and J by 0 bases, with 19 bases left in between. This CDR3 has 18 residues.

A few counts support this clonotype. V usage is TRBV4-3 and J usage is TRBJ2-7; D uncertain. CDR3 length equals 15 residues. V gave up 0 bases and J gave up 3 bases, with 12 bases separating them. Germline values: CDR1 LGHNA, CDR2 YSLEER. The CDR3, as DNA: TGCGCCAGCAGCCAAGATTCGAGCACCGGCTACGAGCAGTACTTC. As protein: CASSQDSSTGYEQYF.

This clonotype was observed a handful of times. V gene TRBV12-3 or TRBV12-4 combines with J gene TRBJ2-3; D gene uncertain. V gave up 5 bases and J gave up 1 base, with 10 bases separating them. There are 14 residues in the CDR3. CDR3: CASSPGPGTDTQYF. For the CDR3, the DNA is TGTGCCAGCAGTCCGGGTCCGGGCACAGATACGCAGTATTTT.

There are a few counts of this clonotype. The V and J genes are TRBV29-1 and TRBJ2-1; 8 positions agree with TRBD1. Germline assignment: CDR1 SQVTM and CDR2 ANQGSEA. The CDR3 totals 14 residues. The junction had 13 bases not matched to a gene; V was cut back by 6 bases and J by 9 bases. The CDR3 DNA is TGCAGCGTGTCCACAGGGGGAGGTGACGGTGAGCAGTTCTTC. Translated, it gives CSVSTGGGDGEQFF.

This rearrangement joins TRBV9 to TRBJ1-1, with D perhaps TRBD1 (5 bases). The CDR3 runs to 13 residues. V was pared by 7 bases and J by 4 bases, with 14 bases between. The germline V gene encodes CDR1 SGDLS and CDR2 YYNGEE. CDR3 in amino acids: CASGGVVLTEAFF. CDR3 in DNA: TGTGCCAGCGGGGGGGTCGTTCTCACTGAAGCTTTCTTT.

This sequence joins TRBV5-1 and TRBJ1-2; TRBD1 matches at 11 bases. Germline V lookup: CDR1 SGHRS, CDR2 YFSETQ. CDR3 size: 13 residues. The V and J ends lost 7 bases and 3 bases, in that order; junction bases with no gene match: 2. In DNA, the CDR3 is TGCGCCAGCTTGGGACAGGGGGACTATGGCTACACCTTC. Protein sequence: CASLGQGDYGYTF.

This clonotype was seen many times. The chain has TRBV6-2 or TRBV6-3 and TRBJ1-2, with 7 bases matching TRBD1. Germline trimming cut 0 bases from V and 7 bases from J; bases unmatched to any gene: 11. The CDR3 has 16 amino acids. CDR1 MNHEY and CDR2 SVGEGT come from the germline V gene. The CDR3, as DNA: TGTGCCAGCAGTTACTCCCCCATCGACAGGGTTTCTGGCTACACCTTC. Protein sequence: CASSYSPIDRVSGYTF.

This clonotype was seen a few times. The chain uses TRBV6-1 and TRBJ2-7; TRBD2 might be the D (6 bases). The CDR3 extends over 13 amino acids. Germline assignment: CDR1 MNHNS and CDR2 SASEGT. V lost 4 bases and J 6 bases, leaving 13 bases between the germline ends. This CDR3 reads CASSAQEEGEQYV. CDR3 in DNA: TGTGCCAGCAGTGCTCAGGAGGAGGGCGAGCAGTACGTC.

J is TRBJ1-2 and V is TRBV21-1; no check of the table's D call, TRBD1, against the DNA was made. TRBV21-1 represents a pseudogene. The CDR3 sequence is 13 residues long. CDR3 DNA: TGTGCCAGCCCGCAGGGAGGTAACTATGGCTACACCTTC. Translating gives CASPQGGNYGYTF.

The genes are TRBV5-6 and TRBJ2-1; TRBD2 aligns across 9 bases. In germline, CDR1 is SGHDT, CDR2 YYEEEE. The CDR3 totals 15 residues. The ends lost 4 bases at V and 0 bases at J; junction bases unmatched: 2. The CDR3 coding sequence is TGTGCCAGCAGCGGGGGACTAGCCTCCTACAATGAGCAGTTCTTC. Its translation is CASSGGLASYNEQFF.

The chain employs TRBV7-2 and TRBJ2-3; 8 bases match TRBD2. CDR3 length equals 15 residues. Germline-derived CDR1 and CDR2 are SGHTA and FQGNSA. Losses at the gene ends were 7 bases for V and 2 bases for J; bases not matched to a gene: 8. CDR3 bases: TGTGCCAGCACCCTAGGGCGGGGGGCCACAGATACGCAGTATTTT. It specifies CASTLGRGATDTQYF. The complete variable domain, with remaining parts taken from reference TRBV7-2 and TRBJ2-3, reads GAGVSQSPSNKVTEKGKDVELRCDPISGHTALYWYRQSLGQGLEFLIYFQGNSAPDKSGLPSDRFSAERTGGSVSTLTIQRTQQEDSAVYLCASTLGRGATDTQYFGPGTRLTVL.

The sample holds many counts of this clonotype. The V and J genes are TRBV4-3 and TRBJ1-6; 8 nucleotides agree with TRBD1. Germline CDR1 and CDR2: LGHNA and YSLEER. The J segment lost 9 bases and the V segment lost 1 base, leaving 5 bases of the junction unmatched. The CDR3 sequence is 15 residues long. The CDR3 sequence is CASSQGGTGGSPLHF. The CDR3 bases are TGCGCCAGCAGCCAAGGGGGAACAGGGGGTTCACCCCTCCACTTT.